This T cell receptor beta chain was recovered during a study of T-cell reconstitution after alpha-beta-depleted transplantation in children listed by TCRdb under 2016. Study-level background: T-cell immune reconstitution after TCRalphabeta/CD19-depleted allogeneic hematopoietic cell transplantation in children was quantitatively tracked in the study by means of TCR repertoire profiling.

There are many counts of this clonotype. Its antigen is unknown. Base qualities are not at hand, and no much larger clone is one base apart. The treatment or condition label on this specimen signifies: allogeneic hematopoietic cell transplantation with graft depleted of TCRalphabeta T cells and CD19 B cells. Transplant recipients were children who received TCRalphabeta/CD19-depleted allogeneic hematopoietic cell grafts. The CDR3 runs 12 residues from the cysteine to the phenylalanine. The only DNA kept is the CDR3, 36 bases in frame from the first base. As encoded in the germline V gene, CDR1 is ENHRY while CDR2 is SYGVKD. V is reduced by 10 bases and J by 3 bases, leaving a spacing of 13 bases between them. What the study reported, not specific to this receptor: In some patients, the high TCRbeta diversity seen at day 60 was put down to recipient T cells and intrathymic progenitors that had survived conditioning. Apparently early alphabetaT-cell count recovery about two months after transplant reportedly relied on only several hundred rapidly expanded clones derived from non-depleted graft cells. Over subsequent months, a decline in hyperexpanded clone frequencies was noted, and after one year, T-cell counts and TCRbeta diversity were mostly ascribed to newly produced T cells.

Library preparation was by PCR. The instrument was an Illumina HiSeq 2500. To normalize quantification of the TCRbeta repertoire, the TCR libraries were built with molecular barcoding that relied on unique molecular identifiers. TCRdb reran the public reads through fastp at Q25 and MiXCR, keeping productive beta chains. CDR3 protein duplicates are merged, each entry listing the most common genes and DNA. This sample holds 240,000 or so distinct CDR3 sequences; 7.5% to 9.5% were observed only once. The top ten clones comprise nearly 6.5% of the sample. This sequence was found in a male patient younger than 18 who had a stem cell transplant for acute lymphoblastic leukemia, so the T cells may come from the graft donor. The rearrangement combines TRBV10-3 with TRBJ2-7; the D gene is perhaps TRBD1 or TRBD2, as each covers 5 bases. The sample consisted of PBMCs, mostly from graft donor cells, taken 180 days after TCRalphabeta/CD19-depleted stem cell transplant. Here the CDR3 is given as CASSGTIYEQYF. The DNA reads as follows: TGTGCCAGCTCCGGGACGATCTACGAGCAGTACTTC.